This T cell receptor beta chain emerged from a study of shared clonotypes between healthy human individuals. Notes on the study in general: The donor pool, a small one, limited the genetic and exposure-history diversity represented. Several donors held around 5% of naive CD4 clonotypes in common.

A split of CD4+ cells into CD45RA+ naive and CD45RA-negative memory subsets was performed. The table came from immunoSEQ multiplex PCR; TCRdb's copy has only in-frame clones and leaves some out. The table has 2 million to 2.5 million clones, just over 90% seen once; the top ten hold 0.39%. CDR1 is SGHTA and CDR2 is FQGNSA in the germline V gene. Trimming cost V 3 bases and J 3 bases; bases outside gene matches: 2. The CDR3 has 14 amino acids. Remarks on this clone: Its antigen remains unknown.

The sequence was collected from a man younger than 35 in good health. Some clones in this sample may be carry-over from other donors' samples. Sequenced: naive CD4+ T cells from PBMCs. The sample's subset: CD45RA+ positively selected. J is TRBJ1-5 and V is TRBV7-2; 7 bases align to TRBD1. As DNA, the CDR3 is TGTGCCAGCAGCTTGACAGGGATCAATCAGCCCCAGCATTTT. The encoded protein is CASSLTGINQPQHF.